The 29 T cell receptor beta chains in this list originate from one sample, sequenced in a study of T cell responses to AZD1222 COVID-19 vaccine. Profiling relied on immunoSEQ multiplex PCR, and the TCRdb table lists in-frame clones only, not all of them. The sample has under 80,000 clones, approximately 90% seen once. This specimen consisted of peripheral blood, obtained on day 0 of AZD1222 vaccination. These receptors came from an adult in good health.

V and J are TRBV6-5 and TRBJ1-1, with 7 positions matching TRBD1. CDR1 and CDR2 from the germline V gene are MNHEY and SVGAGI. The CDR3 runs to 12 residues. J was trimmed by 11 bases and V by 5 bases; bases with no gene match: 8. Written as DNA, the CDR3 is TGTGCCAGCAGTCCCCCCACGACAGGGGCTTTCTTT. This encodes CASSPPTTGAFF.

This clone has a handful of counts. The rearrangement links TRBV11-2 to TRBJ2-7; no definite D call. The length of the CDR3 is 13 residues. CDR1 is SGHAT, CDR2 FQNNGV, per germline. Trimming cost V 3 bases and J 4 bases, with 10 bases left between them. CDR3: CASSLRLLYEQYF. The DNA of the CDR3 is TGTGCCAGCAGCTTGCGGTTGCTTTACGAGCAGTACTTC.

In regard to this clone: The same CDR3 can be traced to other DNA sequences in this sample. The chain employs TRBV18 and TRBJ1-5; TRBD1 matches 12 bases. The length of the CDR3 is 15 residues. The germline CDR1 and CDR2 sequences are KGHSH and LQKENI. After removal of 3 bases from V and 5 bases from J, the junction contained 2 bases not matched to a gene. CDR3 region: CASSPGTGGHQPQHF. DNA for the CDR3: TGTGCCAGCTCACCTGGGACAGGGGGCCATCAGCCCCAGCATTTT.

The CDR3 sequence is CASTGDRSGNTIYF. The CDR3, as DNA: TGCGCCAGCACCGGGGACAGAAGTGGAAACACCATATATTTT. The chain recombines TRBV5-1 with TRBJ1-3; 7 bases line up with TRBD1. Germline CDR1 and CDR2: SGHRS and YFSETQ. The CDR3 spans 14 residues. V lost 6 bases, J lost 3 bases, and 6 bases stayed unmatched.

The chain is built from TRBV5-5 and TRBJ2-1; the D gene is possibly TRBD1 (5 bases). V was shortened by 1 base and J by 5 bases, with 13 bases between the two germline ends. Germline V gene data show CDR1 as SGHKS and CDR2 as YYEKEE (reference sequence). The CDR3 is 15 amino acids. CDR3 sequence reads: CASSLWLDIDNEQFF. The CDR3 region has the DNA TGTGCCAGCAGCTTGTGGCTGGACATAGACAATGAGCAGTTCTTC.

The gene calls are TRBV9 and TRBJ2-5; 11 positions agree with TRBD2. The length of the CDR3 is 18 residues. The ends lost 0 bases at V and 2 bases at J; junction bases unmatched: 9. Looked up from germline, CDR1 is SGDLS and CDR2 is YYNGEE. CDR3 sequence (DNA): TGTGCCAGCAGCGTAGCCGCTTCTAGCGGGGGGATACAAGAGACCCAGTACTTC. This gives the protein CASSVAASSGGIQETQYF.

This clone has only a few counts. The chain couples TRBV5-1 to TRBJ2-1; 7 bases map to TRBD1. The CDR3 covers 11 residues. Germline V gene sequence: CDR1 SGHRS, CDR2 YFSETQ. CDR3 DNA: TGCGTATGCGGACAGGCCAATGAGCAGTTCTTC. Encoded protein: CVCGQANEQFF. The variable domain in full, completed from reference TRBV5-1 and TRBJ2-1, reads KAGVTQTPRYLIKTRGQQVTLSCSPISGHRSVSWYQQTPGQGLQFLFEYFSETQRNKGNFPGRFSGRQFSNSRSEMNVSTLELGDSALYLCVCGQANEQFFGPGTRLTVL.

This chain links TRBV9 with TRBJ1-2; 10 nucleotides match TRBD1. Trimming at V came to 0 bases and at J to 3 bases, leaving 5 bases not matched to a gene. In germline, CDR1 is SGDLS, CDR2 YYNGEE. The CDR3 is 16 residues long. The CDR3 here is CASSVAGTGEDYGYTF. The DNA for the CDR3 is TGTGCCAGCAGCGTAGCCGGGACAGGGGAGGACTATGGCTACACCTTC.

The J gene is TRBJ1-5, the V gene TRBV15; D is possibly TRBD1 (6 bases). The V gene lost 1 base and the J gene lost 3 bases, with 7 bases spanning the gap. The CDR3 length is 14 residues. Germline-derived CDR1 and CDR2 are LNHNV and YYDKDF (reference sequence). The CDR3 here is CATSRAGVNQPQHF. The CDR3, as DNA: TGTGCCACCAGCAGAGCAGGGGTCAATCAGCCCCAGCATTTT. Full variable domain (remainder filled in from reference TRBV15 and TRBJ1-5): DAMVIQNPRYQVTQFGKPVTLSCSQTLNHNVMYWYQQKSSQAPKLLFHYYDKDFNNEADTPDNFQSRRPNTSFCFLDIRSPGLGDTAMYLCATSRAGVNQPQHFGDGTRLSIL.

The chain couples TRBV7-9 to TRBJ2-7; D could derive from TRBD1 or TRBD2 (6 bases each). CDR1 SEHNR and CDR2 FQNEAQ come from the germline V gene (reference sequence). Trimming removed 5 bases at V and 7 bases at J, with 15 bases between. The CDR3 runs 13 residues. DNA for the CDR3: TGTGCCAGCAGCCTTGGGGGGCCGAGGGAGCAGTACTTC. This gives the protein CASSLGGPREQYF.

This clone was observed a single time. The rearrangement links TRBV5-1 to TRBJ2-5, with 10 bases identical to TRBD2. The CDR3 has 15 residues. Germline CDR1 is SGHRS and CDR2 is YFSETQ. J lost 4 bases, V lost 3 bases, and 6 bases had no gene match. The DNA for the CDR3 is TGCGCCAGCAGCTCCTTAGCGGGGGGATCAGAGACCCAGTACTTC. Translated: CASSSLAGGSETQYF.

This clone is a singleton in its sample. The rearrangement links TRBV5-1 to TRBJ1-2; 9 bases agree with TRBD1. Germline CDR1 reads SGHRS; CDR2 reads YFSETQ. There are 13 residues in the CDR3. J was trimmed by 6 bases and V by 4 bases; bases with no gene match: 4. The CDR3 bases are TGCGCCAGCAGCCCCCGGGACAGGGATGGCTACACCTTC. Translated, it gives CASSPRDRDGYTF.

The genes are TRBV7-6 and TRBJ2-3; D is unclear. The CDR3 is 17 residues long. Trimming left V 0 bases short and J 0 bases short, with 13 bases between. Germline V gives CDR1 SGHVS, CDR2 FNYEAQ. The CDR3 region is CASSLAPRAASTDTQYF. DNA for the CDR3: TGTGCCAGCAGCTTAGCCCCCCGGGCCGCTAGCACAGATACGCAGTATTTT.

This clone was seen more than once but under ten times. The chain has TRBV6-6 and TRBJ2-7; no firm D call. V lost 5 bases and J lost 3, with 8 bases in between. The CDR3 consists of 12 residues. Germline loops: CDR1 MNHNY, CDR2 SVGAGI (reference sequence). The CDR3 nucleotides read TGTGCCAGCAGTCCCGGCGACTACGAGCAGTACTTC. Encoded protein: CASSPGDYEQYF.

The rearrangement uses TRBV30 and TRBJ2-1; 10 bases match TRBD2. J lost 6 bases, V lost 1 base, and 3 bases had no gene match. Germline CDR1 GTSNPN, CDR2 SVGIG (reference sequence). This CDR3 has 14 amino acids. CDR3: CAWSASGRANEQFF. The DNA of the CDR3 is TGTGCCTGGAGTGCCAGCGGGAGGGCCAATGAGCAGTTCTTC.

The chain joins TRBV7-8 to TRBJ2-1; TRBD2 matches 9 bases. The CDR3 is made up of 14 amino acids. With V trimmed by 5 bases and J by 6 bases, 5 bases remained unmatched. Germline V CDR1 and CDR2: SGHVS, FQNEAQ. The CDR3 sequence is CASSPGTSINEQFF. DNA for the CDR3: TGTGCCAGCAGCCCGGGGACTAGCATCAATGAGCAGTTCTTC.

The DNA for the CDR3 is TGTGCCAGCAGTTACTCGAGGGTATCCTACGAGCAGTACTTC. Translated: CASSYSRVSYEQYF. The V call is TRBV6-2 or TRBV6-3, the J call TRBJ2-7, with D tentatively TRBD2 (5 bases). Germline CDR1 and CDR2: MNHEY and SVGEGT. The CDR3 sequence is 14 residues long. Trimming took 0 bases from V and 1 from J, leaving 7 bases between them.

The chain employs TRBV27 and TRBJ1-1; 8 nucleotides agree with TRBD1. The CDR3 extends over 14 amino acids. Germline-derived CDR1 and CDR2 are MNHEY and SMNVEV (reference sequence). The V and J ends lost 5 bases and 2 bases, in that order; junction bases with no gene match: 4. The CDR3, as DNA: TGTGCCAGCAGTCTGGACAGGGTCAACACTGAAGCTTTCTTT. Translation gives CASSLDRVNTEAFF.

The chain combines TRBV18 with TRBJ2-7; 7 positions match TRBD1. The germline gives CDR1 KGHSH, CDR2 LQKENI. The length of the CDR3 is 14 residues. J gave up 4 bases and V 3 bases, and 6 bases lay outside the gene matches. Here the CDR3 DNA reads TGTGCCAGCTCACCCCGGGGACAGCTATACGAGCAGTACTTC. Translation: CASSPRGQLYEQYF.

This clone was seen a few times. V and J are TRBV6-5 and TRBJ2-3, with 11 positions matching TRBD2. This CDR3 is built from 13 residues. The V gene's germline CDR1 is MNHEY and CDR2 SVGAGI. Unmatched junction bases numbered 5, after V lost 7 bases and J lost 8 bases. CDR3: CASKTSGSGTQYF. The DNA of the CDR3 is TGTGCCAGCAAAACTAGCGGGAGCGGTACGCAGTATTTT.

This clone was seen just once. The J gene is TRBJ2-7, the V gene TRBV10-3, with D perhaps TRBD1 (5 bases). The germline gives CDR1 ENHRY, CDR2 SYGVKD. CDR3 length: 17 amino acids. The germline V and J ends were trimmed by 0 bases and 2 bases, with 17 bases remaining between them. Here the CDR3 DNA reads TGTGCCATCAGTGAGTCTATAAGGGGCCAGGGAACCTACGAGCAGTACTTC. The encoded protein is CAISESIRGQGTYEQYF.

The rearrangement uses TRBV4-2 and TRBJ2-7, with a possible D match to TRBD1 (6 bases). Trimming removed 2 bases at V and 1 base at J, with 12 bases between. Germline lookup yields CDR1 LGHNA and CDR2 YNFKEQ. The CDR3 has 15 amino acids. CDR3 bases: TGTGCCAGCAGCCAACAACAGGGATCATCCTACGAGCAGTACTTC. Its translation is CASSQQQGSSYEQYF.

This chain uses TRBV5-4 with TRBJ2-7, with D maybe TRBD2 (5 bases). Trimming cost V 1 base and J 3 bases, with 8 bases left between them. The CDR3 spans 13 residues. Germline CDR1 is SGHNT and CDR2 is YYREEE (reference sequence). CDR3 protein: CASSLRGGYEQYF. The CDR3 DNA is TGTGCCAGCAGCTTGCGGGGTGGCTACGAGCAGTACTTC.

The V gene is TRBV6-5, the J gene TRBJ2-7, with D maybe TRBD1 (5 bases). CDR1 and CDR2 from the germline V gene are MNHEY and SVGAGI. The CDR3 has 11 amino acids. Trimming stripped 6 bases from V and 4 bases from J, with 7 bases between. The CDR3 nucleotides are TGTGCCAGCAGACAGGCATACGAGCAGTACTTC. Its protein is CASRQAYEQYF.

The chain joins TRBV4-3 to TRBJ2-3; TRBD2 agrees at 11 bases. The CDR3 runs to 16 residues. The germline gives CDR1 LGHNA, CDR2 YSLEER. The V segment lost 4 bases and the J segment 6 bases; nucleotides outside the gene matches: 9. Written as DNA, the CDR3 is TGCGCCAGCAGCCGAAATAGCGGGGGGGCCTCTGATACGCAGTATTTT. Encoded protein: CASSRNSGGASDTQYF.

This rearrangement joins TRBV19 to TRBJ2-7, with 12 bases aligning to TRBD2. V was pared by 5 bases and J by 7 bases, with 6 bases of the junction left unmatched. Germline CDR1 and CDR2: LNHDA and SQIVND (reference sequence). The CDR3 loop spans 14 amino acids. Here the CDR3 DNA reads TGTGCCAGTAGTTCTAGCGGGAGGGCCTGGGAGCAGTACTTC. Its protein is CASSSSGRAWEQYF.

V is TRBV7-2 and J is TRBJ2-3; D tentatively fits TRBD1 or TRBD2 (5 bases each). Germline V gene sequence: CDR1 SGHTA, CDR2 FQGNSA. The CDR3 covers 14 residues. V dropped 5 bases and J dropped 2 bases, with 11 bases sitting between them. CDR3 bases: TGTGCCAGCAGCCCCGGGGCGAACACAGATACGCAGTATTTT. Its protein is CASSPGANTDTQYF.

The rearrangement links TRBV19 to TRBJ2-5; 9 bases fit TRBD2. CDR1 is LNHDA, CDR2 SQIVND, per germline (reference sequence). The CDR3 is made up of 16 amino acids. The trim removed 5 bases at V and 1 base at J, leaving 8 bases unmatched. The CDR3 DNA reads as TGTGCCAGTAGTTCCTTCGGCGGGGGGGTCCAAGAGACCCAGTACTTC. As protein: CASSSFGGGVQETQYF.

V and J are TRBV5-1 and TRBJ2-7; TRBD1 might be the D (5 bases). CDR1 is SGHRS, CDR2 YFSETQ, per germline. This CDR3 spans 15 amino acids. Trimming removed 0 bases from V and 0 bases from J, with 10 bases in between. Here the CDR3 reads CASSLDPGNSYEQYF. Written as DNA, the CDR3 is TGCGCCAGCAGCTTGGATCCAGGGAACTCCTACGAGCAGTACTTC.